This entry concerns a single T cell receptor (beta chain). This clonotype came up a few times. Its antigen is still unknown. No clone much larger than this one lies a single base away; base qualities are absent. V lost 5 bases and J lost 2 bases; the stretch between them is 13 bases long. CDR1 and CDR2, looked up from the germline V gene, are MDHEN and SYDVKM. The cysteine opens and the phenylalanine closes a CDR3 of 15 amino acids. This entry keeps only the CDR3 DNA: 45 bases, framed from base 1. These data come from a study of T cell repertoires in cytomegalovirus infection (dated by TCRdb to between 2017 and 2020). Background for the entire study: The peptide stimulations were aimed at well-studied HLA-B-restricted epitopes as well as recently identified HLA-C-restricted CMV epitopes, whose presentation resists viral immunomodulation. The HLA type of each donor mattered for the analysis, because public TCR beta signatures pointed to carriage of CMV infection along with the matching HLA type. What the work shows at the level of the full study, not this receptor alone: The ex vivo response was dominated by HLA-C-restricted CMV-specific TCR beta clonotypes, which also provided the single most frequent clonotype in two of eight donors. In both this cohort and an independent cohort of 350 or so donors, the cumulative frequency of public TCR beta family members distinguished carriers of CMV infection plus the relevant HLA type.

The sample's treatment or condition label is to be understood as: in vitro stimulation with specific CMV peptide epitopes to enrich CMV-specific T cells. TCRdb shows the sequencer as Illumina HiSeq 1500. TCRdb reworked the public reads: Q25 trimming with fastp, MiXCR clone assembly, productive beta chains retained. Rows are combined by CDR3 protein, so each entry shows the most common genes and DNA. For this sample the table gives 640,000 or so distinct CDR3 sequences, of which around 35% were detected only once. Around a sixth of the sample is in the top ten clones. The starting material was cultured PBMCs, obtained from culture after CMV antigen stimulation. The chain couples TRBV28 to TRBJ1-5; confidence is insufficient to name the D gene. The sequence derives from a human donor in good health (CMV status not recorded). Some clones in this sample may be carry-over from other donors' samples. The CDR3 protein sequence reads: CASSPAFKGNQPQHF. The DNA reads TGTGCCAGCAGTCCTGCATTTAAAGGCAATCAGCCCCAGCATTTT.